The present T cell receptor beta chain was sequenced within a study of T cell responses to AZD1222 COVID-19 vaccine. This CDR3 spans 12 amino acids. The V end was cut by 6 bases, the J end by 5 bases, with 10 bases between. Clones were sequenced by immunoSEQ multiplex PCR, and TCRdb holds only the in-frame ones, with some missing. The table records tens of thousands of clones, about nine tenths of them present only once. The chain combines TRBV12-3 or TRBV12-4 with TRBJ1-1; D call uncertain. The source was peripheral blood, collected on day 0 of AZD1222 vaccination. The clonotype originates from an adult in good health. The DNA for the CDR3 is TGTGCCAGCAGACCGGGTGGGACTGAAGCTTTCTTT. Translating it yields CASRPGGTEAFF.